This T cell receptor (beta chain) is from a study of cytomegalovirus exposure and HLA in healthy donors (dated by TCRdb to 2015 to 2018). A note on the overall study: In an earlier analysis of approximately 500 of the donors, around 300 Gb of sequence data and 100 million or so unique TCR beta sequences from roughly 200 million T cells were reported. Among a few hundred genotyped donors of the cohort, an average of around 240,000 unique TCR beta nucleotide sequences were sequenced per donor, roughly 20% of them non-productive. An earlier analysis of 587 of the donors used high-throughput TCR beta sequencing to judge whether each TCR beta V gene segment behaved as functional or pseudogenic. To study patterns of TCR occurrence, a later analysis re-analyzed previously published TCR beta repertoires from 650 to 750 donors and added high-resolution HLA genotyping. Both class I and class II loci were covered by HLA typing, at four-digit resolution. All discovery cohort repertoires had been generated using a single sequencing platform. An early release covering around 630 HLA-typed donors comprised approximately 290 gigabases of sequencing data and around 85 million unique TCR sequences. The study used immunosequencing to profile the T cell repertoires of approximately 650 subjects and linked those repertoires to cytomegalovirus serostatus. High-throughput TCR immunosequencing, statistical association of individual TCRs with disease status, and machine learning were combined to predict cytomegalovirus infection status. Donor age, sex, ethnicity and CMV serostatus were compiled together with the repertoire data. In addition to the first cohort of around 670 subjects, a separate validation cohort of under 150 different subjects was used. Four or five DR-DQ haplotypes were treated as single units for association and clustering because of strong linkage in the cohort. A later genetic analysis used genome-wide SNP genotypes for 398 of the 666 donors, treating that subset as a discovery cohort. Typing coverage varied by locus: roughly 620-640 donors for A, B, C, DRB1 and DQB1; roughly 500 for DQA1; 600 to 610 for DPA1; some 470 for DPB1. Rather than drawing on any new phenotypic data, the later analysis identified candidate immune exposures from TCR beta sequences and the way those sequences occurred across donors. The aim of the study was to test whether cataloging public T cell receptors could identify signatures of past pathogen exposure. Of the approximately 370 genotyped donors, more than 75% were placed in the genetic ancestry cluster associated with self-reported Caucasian donors. What the research found in general, with its limitations: In a later genetic analysis, fewer N-insertions in productive TCRs were reported among donors in an Asian-associated ancestry cluster than the roughly 640-donor mean. In a later analysis, the rate of TCR association differed among HLA loci, with DRB1 alleles having the most associated TCRs and HLA-C alleles having the fewest. In an earlier analysis of some 500 of the donors, most TCR beta V segments were observed in productive rearrangements about 90% or about 30% of the time, broadly matching IMGT annotations. Over 15 rarely observed V segments, including chromosome 9 orphons, were excluded from the earlier analysis of just under 600 of the donors because counts were too low. In this cohort, only TCR beta chains were sequenced, and detectable features were limited by the absence of alpha or paired-chain data. A later analysis found that most CMV-associated TCR beta chains appeared HLA-restricted, with HLA associations seemingly driven largely by CMV exposure. Several of the top co-occurrence clusters appeared to be linked to parvovirus B19, influenza, CMV and Epstein-Barr virus, according to a later analysis. It was suggested by the authors that the approach could potentially be generalized to other disease states and immunological phenotypes. Cytomegalovirus status was reported to be diagnosed by the classifier with high specificity and sensitivity in both the original and validation cohorts. Because HLA typing was missing for some donors at each locus, association tests included only the typed subset. Because the 87-base-pair reads could not distinguish some IMGT-functional V segments, including TRBV6-2 and TRBV6-3, those segments were excluded. Most TCR sequences were observed very rarely across donors, whereas some public TCRs were present in many individuals. A total of fewer than 200 TCR beta chains were listed by the study as associated with cytomegalovirus. A cluster of highly shared sequence variants was judged likely to represent a technical artifact of the sequencing pipeline. A further reported finding was that TCR beta sequences accurately predicted the HLA-A and HLA-B alleles for most subjects in the first cohort. For the cohort, immune exposure information was limited to CMV serostatus. When HLA alleles, especially DR and DQ, strongly co-occurred, TCR associations were difficult to assign to individual alleles. In vitro tests confirmed that a few of the cytomegalovirus-associated TCR beta chains recognize cytomegalovirus antigens. A later analysis associated approximately 17,000 TCR beta sequences with specific HLA alleles at a false discovery rate of 0.05. A later analysis found that HLA-associated TCR beta chains were more clonally expanded and had lower generation probabilities than equally common non-associated chains. Linkage disequilibrium might explain the correlated functional status among segregating V segments, but an unknown experimental factor could not be excluded. Presence/absence analyses assumed roughly uniform sequencing depth across donors, an assumption that may not hold. In a later genetic analysis, a missense DCLRE1C variant was associated with V-gene and J-gene trimming of TCR beta chains, and the association was replicated in an independent cohort.

In total, approximately 690 healthy bone marrow donors made up the cohort. At the time of sampling, all cohort members were nominally healthy, though unrecorded immune exposures were likely present. The donor tested CMV seropositive, placing the donor among the 250 to 350 seropositive members of the cohort. Each donor provided a peripheral blood sample, and peripheral blood mononuclear cells were used for TCR beta sequencing. The Qiagen DNeasy Blood Extraction Kit was used to extract genomic DNA from the blood cell samples. This clone was detected only once. The clone's antigen remains unknown. Qualities for individual bases were not recorded, and no much larger clone is one base off. Libraries were constructed by the immunoSEQ multiplex PCR assay. For the multiplex PCR, a mixture combining 60 forward primers for TCR Vbeta segments and 13 reverse primers for TCR Jbeta segments was used. The CDR3 region of rearranged TCR beta genes was amplified from genomic DNA by a multiplex PCR assay. Amplified TCR beta libraries were sequenced as 87-base-pair reads on the Illumina HiSeq System. In the original analysis: A later analysis tallied around 87 million unique TCR beta chains across the 650 to 750 repertoires, and about 10 million of those chains were shared by two or more donors. To remove PCR and sequencing errors, raw reads were error-corrected and collapsed into unique sequences using a nearest-neighbor algorithm that merged closely related sequences. CDR3 sequences were aligned to IMGT reference sequences to assign V, D and J gene segments. For a sequence to be retained, at least a six-nucleotide match to both a V gene segment and a J gene segment was required. Rearrangements were classified as productive when the CDR3 lacked stop codons and remained in frame with V and J, and all other rearrangements were classified as non-productive. CDR3 was defined by IMGT convention, running from the second conserved V-encoded cysteine to the conserved J-encoded phenylalanine. The earlier analysis of some 580 of the donors excluded any sequence lacking an unambiguous match to a single V gene segment. In an earlier analysis of several hundred of the donors, V segments were called functional above 56.7% productive rearrangements and were called segregating when the between-donor standard deviation exceeded 5%. A statistical classification framework was developed to diagnose cytomegalovirus status using the catalog of TCR beta chain sequences. V and J gene assignment, in a later analysis, came from comparing TCR nucleotide sequences with IMGT/GENE-DB human TR gene sequences. A later analysis assigned CDR3 sequences and most-parsimonious VDJ recombination scenarios with the TCRdist pipeline. In a later analysis, each TCR beta chain was defined by its CDR3 amino acid sequence together with its V-gene family, and reads lacking a unique V-gene family were excluded. To address suspected cross-contamination and a sequencing artifact, a later analysis removed approximately 600 highly shared, low-generation-probability nucleotide sequences. For each public chain, a later analysis derived a clonal expansion index from normalized ranks of inferred template counts within each repertoire. In a later analysis, generation probabilities were computed with a VDJ recombination model fitted to out-of-frame rearrangements, and the resulting probabilities were checked against IGoR. In a later analysis, hypergeometric tests were used to score TCR-TCR, TCR-HLA and TCR-CMV co-occurrence, with a repertoire-size bias correction applied to TCR pairs. False discovery rates were estimated in a later analysis by permuting HLA or CMV assignments 20 times. In a later analysis, co-occurring TCRs were grouped with DBSCAN, and TCRdist sequence similarity was added when clustering was performed within HLA-allele-positive subsets. Co-occurrence clustering excluded repertoires with fewer than 30,000 or more than 120,000 public chains, plus five with anomalous nucleotide sharing. TCRdb carries this immuneACCESS record with in-frame sequences only. Its versions omit some clonotypes, under half of them owing to an unresolved V gene in the studies checked, with the rest unexplained. Clonal size and the V and J genes are those of that table, whereas D and trimming came from the DNA. The sample table contains approximately 38,000 clones; only one count was recorded for approximately 80% of them. Over 9.5% of the sample is held by the ten biggest clonotypes.

The CDR3, cysteine through phenylalanine, is 15 amino acids long. Only the CDR3 portion is preserved as DNA: 45 bases, with reading frame beginning at the first base. Taken from the germline V gene, the CDR1 and CDR2 loops are SNHLY and FYNNEI. V drops 7 bases and J drops 5 bases, leaving 17 bases in between. The sequence joins TRBV2 to TRBJ1-4; perhaps TRBD1 is the D gene, with 5 bases matching. The TCR sequence derives from a woman between 18 and 29 years old in good health and CMV-seropositive. Material for sequencing was PBMCs. The nucleotide sequence reads TGTGCCAGCATCCGAGACCGGGGGGGAAATGAAAAACTGTTTTTT. This encodes CASIRDRGGNEKLFF. Reference TRBV2 and TRBJ1-4 genes cover what lies past the CDR3, so the full variable domain is EPEVTQTPSHQVTQMGQEVILRCVPISNHLYFYWYRQILGQKVEFLVSFYNNEISEKSEIFDDQFSVERPDGSNFTLKIRSTKLEDSAMYFCASIRDRGGNEKLFFGSGTQLSVL.